This is a list of T cell receptor beta chains from one sample in a study of blood T cell repertoires in COVID-19. This table comes from immunoSEQ multiplex PCR, and its TCRdb copy is limited to in-frame clones, with some not included. The sample includes about 190,000 clones, more than 65% of them seen just once. The sequencing input was PBMCs or T cells enriched from blood (not recorded which). The receptors were gathered from a woman aged 45-60 years with acute COVID-19. Each CDR3 is given with its conserved first and last residue. A D gene is named only where the DNA matches it firmly. Not all rows give a size; the values are once, few, many and, for expanded clones, a class.

V	size	D	J	DNA	CDR3
TRBV2	-	TRBD1	TRBJ1-5	TGTGCCAGCAGACCCGAGACAGGGCACCAGCCCCAGCATTTT	CASRPETGHQPQHF
TRBV25-1	few	-	TRBJ2-5	TGTGCCAGCAGTGAATTAATACAGCAGACCCAGTACTTC	CASSELIQQTQYF
TRBV29-1	-	-	TRBJ1-2	TGCAGCGTTGAAGATCGGGGTCTGGACGGCTACACCTTC	CSVEDRGLDGYTF
TRBV6-5	few	-	TRBJ1-2	TGTGCCAGCAAAGCCTGGCAGGGCTATGGCTACACCTTC	CASKAWQGYGYTF
TRBV29-1	-	-	TRBJ1-1	TGCAGCGCCCGGGAGTCAAGACCTGAAGCTTTCTTT	CSARESRPEAFF
TRBV6-1	-	TRBD2	TRBJ2-4	TGTGCCAGCAGTGGAAATTTTAGGGGCGGGGGAGCCAAAAACATTCAGTACTTC	CASSGNFRGGGAKNIQYF
TRBV27	few	-	TRBJ2-2	TGTGCCAGCTCCTCTCAGGGGAACACCGGGGAGCTGTTTTTT	CASSSQGNTGELFF
TRBV6-4	-	-	TRBJ1-2	TGTGCCAGCAGTGACCAGGGATATGGCTACACCTTC	CASSDQGYGYTF
TRBV24-1	-	TRBD1	TRBJ2-1	TGTGCCACCAGTGGAACCGGGACAGGGGACAATGAGCAGTTCTTC	CATSGTGTGDNEQFF
TRBV19	few	TRBD2	TRBJ2-1	TGTGCCAGTAGTACCCTCCTAGCGGGGGGTTACAATGAGCAGTTCTTC	CASSTLLAGGYNEQFF
TRBV24-1	once	TRBD1	TRBJ1-5	TGTGCCACAGCCGGGACAGGGGAGGGAAATCAGCCCCAGCATTTT	CATAGTGEGNQPQHF
TRBV30	-	-	TRBJ1-2	TGTGCCTGTTTAAGTGAGAGCTATGGCTACACCTTC	CACLSESYGYTF
TRBV3-1/TRBV3-2	-	-	TRBJ1-5	TGTGCCAGCAGCCAAGATCTAATGAGCAATCAGCCCCAGCATTTT	CASSQDLMSNQPQHF
TRBV5-8	once	TRBD1	TRBJ1-4	TGTGCCAGCAGCCGAAACGACAGGGAAAGCGAAAAACTGTTTTTT	CASSRNDRESEKLFF
TRBV5-1	few	TRBD1	TRBJ2-5	TGCGCCAGCAGCTTGCGACGACAGGGTCGAGAGACCCAGTACTTC	CASSLRRQGRETQYF
TRBV6-4	few	-	TRBJ2-2	TGTGCCAGCAGTGACTCGAACAGGGACAACGGGGAGCTGTTTTTT	CASSDSNRDNGELFF
TRBV3-1/TRBV3-2	-	-	TRBJ1-2	TGTGCCAGCAGCCAAGCGGGGGGAACAACCCGAGGCTACACCTTC	CASSQAGGTTRGYTF
TRBV2	-	-	TRBJ1-4	TGTGCCAGCAGCCTTCAGGGAATTGACGAAAAACTGTTTTTT	CASSLQGIDEKLFF
TRBV5-1	-	-	TRBJ1-6	TGCGCCAGCAGCACGGACAGTCCCTATAATTCACCCCTCCACTTT	CASSTDSPYNSPLHF
TRBV18	-	TRBD1	TRBJ1-5	TGTGCCAGCTCACCTACTCTCTCGACAGGGGGCCGGGGGTATCAGCCCCAGCATTTT	CASSPTLSTGGRGYQPQHF
TRBV27	-	-	TRBJ2-5	TGTGCCAGCAGTTTTGGCGGGGAGACCCAGTACTTC	CASSFGGETQYF
TRBV5-8	-	-	TRBJ1-5	TGTGCCAGCAGCTTGGGGGCAGGGGCGCAATCACGGCCCCAGCATTTT	CASSLGAGAQSRPQHF
TRBV5-1	-	TRBD1	TRBJ2-2	TGCGCCAGCAGCCCGGGGGACAGGAAACTTTACCGGGAGCTGTTTTTT	CASSPGDRKLYRELFF
TRBV19	once	-	TRBJ1-1	TGTGCCAGTACCTCCTCCCCCGGGAACACTGAAGCTTTCTTT	CASTSSPGNTEAFF
TRBV19	once	TRBD1	TRBJ1-5	TGTGCCAGTAGTTCAGGGGCGGGACAGGGACCCCAGCATTTT	CASSSGAGQGPQHF
TRBV4-1	-	TRBD2	TRBJ2-4	TGCGCCAGCAGCCAGGGACTAGCGGGGGGTTCGGCCAAAAACATTCAGTACTTC	CASSQGLAGGSAKNIQYF
TRBV5-1	-	TRBD1	TRBJ2-1	TGCGCCACCAGTCCTTTGGACAGGGTGAATGAGCAGTTCTTC	CATSPLDRVNEQFF
TRBV19	once	TRBD1	TRBJ2-1	TGTGCCAGTACCCCCGACAGGGCGGATGAGCAGTTCTTC	CASTPDRADEQFF
TRBV4-2	-	TRBD1	TRBJ1-4	TGTGCCAGCAGCATTCCAGGGACAGGGAATGAAAAACTGTTTTTT	CASSIPGTGNEKLFF
TRBV9	-	-	TRBJ1-2	TGTGCCAGCAGCGTAGTTGGTTCGGGAGGCTACACCTTC	CASSVVGSGGYTF
TRBV5-5	-	-	TRBJ2-2	TGTGCCAGCACCGGCCAGACAGTCTACACCGGGGAGCTGTTTTTT	CASTGQTVYTGELFF
TRBV4-1	-	-	TRBJ1-5	TGCGCCAGCAGCCCAGGGGTGAATCAGCCCCAGCATTTT	CASSPGVNQPQHF
TRBV7-9	-	-	TRBJ1-5	TGTGCCAGCAGCTTAGATGCAGGCAATCAGCCCCAGCATTTT	CASSLDAGNQPQHF
TRBV19	-	-	TRBJ1-1	TGTGCCAGCACTGACCAGGTTGGGACTGAAGCTTTCTTT	CASTDQVGTEAFF
TRBV7-9	-	-	TRBJ1-6	TGTGCCAGCAGCTTATCTTCCGGGGGACCCCTCCACTTT	CASSLSSGGPLHF
TRBV5-6	few	TRBD1	TRBJ1-1	TGTGCCAGCAGCCTGGGACAGGGGGACTCTGAAGCTTTCTTT	CASSLGQGDSEAFF
TRBV7-9	-	-	TRBJ2-1	TGTGCCAGCAGCTTACCGCGCCCCGATCGGGTAGCGGCCTACAATGAGCAGTTCTTC	CASSLPRPDRVAAYNEQFF
TRBV19	-	-	TRBJ1-1	TGTGCCAGTAGTATCGGGCGCGGGGGATGGATGAACACTGAAGCTTTCTTT	CASSIGRGGWMNTEAFF
TRBV5-1	-	-	TRBJ1-1	TGCGCCAGCAGCTTGGGGGAGGGCGTCACTGAAGCTTTCTTT	CASSLGEGVTEAFF
TRBV6-5	few	-	TRBJ2-5	TGTGCCAGCAGTTTCTCACCTAAGGAGACCCAGTACTTC	CASSFSPKETQYF
TRBV27	-	TRBD1	TRBJ1-2	TGTGCCAGCAGTTTAAGAGGGGGCAACTATGGCTACACCTTC	CASSLRGGNYGYTF
TRBV27	-	-	TRBJ1-2	TGTGCCAGCAGCCCTCGGACACCCCTGGATGGCTACACCTTC	CASSPRTPLDGYTF
TRBV5-4	-	TRBD1	TRBJ2-5	TGTGCCAGCAGCCCTAGGACAGGGGGGCAAGAGACCCAGTACTTC	CASSPRTGGQETQYF
TRBV18	-	-	TRBJ1-2	TGTGCCAGCTCACCACCGTCGGCTAACTATGGCTACACCTTC	CASSPPSANYGYTF
TRBV6-4	-	-	TRBJ2-2	TGTGCCAGCAGTACAGGACAGACCACCGGGGAGCTGTTTTTT	CASSTGQTTGELFF
TRBV28	many	-	TRBJ1-5	TGTGCCAGCAGTTCAGGGGTCCGGCAGCCCCAGCATTTT	CASSSGVRQPQHF
TRBV11-2	-	-	TRBJ1-3	TGTGCCAGCAGCGCGAACAGGGTTGGAAACACCATATATTTT	CASSANRVGNTIYF
TRBV29-1	-	TRBD2	TRBJ2-3	TGCAGCGCCGCAAGCGCTAGCGGGGTCCCAGATACGCAGTATTTT	CSAASASGVPDTQYF